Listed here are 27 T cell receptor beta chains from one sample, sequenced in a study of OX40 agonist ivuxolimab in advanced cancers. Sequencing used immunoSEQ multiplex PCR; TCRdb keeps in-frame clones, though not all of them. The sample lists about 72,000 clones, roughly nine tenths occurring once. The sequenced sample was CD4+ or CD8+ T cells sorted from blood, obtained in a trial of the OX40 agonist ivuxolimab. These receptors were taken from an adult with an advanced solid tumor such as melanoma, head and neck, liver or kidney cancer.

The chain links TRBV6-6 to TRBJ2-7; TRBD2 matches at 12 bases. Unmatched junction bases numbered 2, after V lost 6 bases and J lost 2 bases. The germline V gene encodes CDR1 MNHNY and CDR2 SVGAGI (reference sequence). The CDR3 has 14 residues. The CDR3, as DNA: TGTGCCAGCAGAAGGACTAGCGGGGCCTACGAGCAGTACTTC. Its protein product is CASRRTSGAYEQYF.

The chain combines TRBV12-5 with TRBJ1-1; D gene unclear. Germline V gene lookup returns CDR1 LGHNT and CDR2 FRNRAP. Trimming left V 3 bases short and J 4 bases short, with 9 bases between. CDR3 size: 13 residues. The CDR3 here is CASGLSGGTEAFF. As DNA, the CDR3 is TGTGCTAGTGGTTTATCGGGTGGCACTGAAGCTTTCTTT.

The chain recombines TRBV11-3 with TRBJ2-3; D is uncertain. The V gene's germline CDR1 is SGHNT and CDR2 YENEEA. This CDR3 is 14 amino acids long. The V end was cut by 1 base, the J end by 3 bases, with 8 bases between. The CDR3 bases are TGTGCCAGCAGCTTAGGATTCGCGACAGATACGCAGTATTTT. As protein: CASSLGFATDTQYF.

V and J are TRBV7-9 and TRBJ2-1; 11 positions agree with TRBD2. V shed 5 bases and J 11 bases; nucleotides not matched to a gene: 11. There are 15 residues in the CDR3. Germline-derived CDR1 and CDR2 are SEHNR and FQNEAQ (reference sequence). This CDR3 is CASSPPSGGPSKQFF. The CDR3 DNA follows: TGTGCCAGCAGCCCCCCTAGCGGGGGGCCAAGCAAGCAGTTCTTC. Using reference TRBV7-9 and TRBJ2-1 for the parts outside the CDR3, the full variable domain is DTGVSQNPRHKITKRGQNVTFRCDPISEHNRLYWYRQTLGQGPEFLTYFQNEAQLEKSRLLSDRFSAERPKGSFSTLEIQRTEQGDSAMYLCASSPPSGGPSKQFFGPGTRLTVL.

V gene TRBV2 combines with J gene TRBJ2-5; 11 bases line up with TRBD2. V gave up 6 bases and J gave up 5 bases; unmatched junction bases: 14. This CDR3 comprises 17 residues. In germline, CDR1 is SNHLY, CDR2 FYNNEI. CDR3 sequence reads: CASRPLAGGTPGETQYF. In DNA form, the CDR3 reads TGTGCCAGCAGGCCCCTAGCGGGGGGTACCCCAGGGGAGACCCAGTACTTC.

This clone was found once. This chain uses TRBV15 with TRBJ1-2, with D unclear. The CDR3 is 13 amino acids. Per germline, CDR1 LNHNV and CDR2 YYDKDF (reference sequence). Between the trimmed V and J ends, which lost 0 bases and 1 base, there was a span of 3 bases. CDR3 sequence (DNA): TGTGCCACCAGCAGAGATCTTAACTATGGCTACACCTTC. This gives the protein CATSRDLNYGYTF. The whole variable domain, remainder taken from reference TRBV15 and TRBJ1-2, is DAMVIQNPRYQVTQFGKPVTLSCSQTLNHNVMYWYQQKSSQAPKLLFHYYDKDFNNEADTPDNFQSRRPNTSFCFLDIRSPGLGDTAMYLCATSRDLNYGYTFGSGTRLTVV.

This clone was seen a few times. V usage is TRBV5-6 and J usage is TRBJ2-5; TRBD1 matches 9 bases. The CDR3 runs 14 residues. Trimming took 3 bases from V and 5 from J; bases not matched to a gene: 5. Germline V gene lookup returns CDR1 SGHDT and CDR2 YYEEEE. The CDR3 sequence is CASSSTGGGETQYF. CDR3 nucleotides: TGTGCCAGCAGCTCGACAGGGGGTGGGGAGACCCAGTACTTC.

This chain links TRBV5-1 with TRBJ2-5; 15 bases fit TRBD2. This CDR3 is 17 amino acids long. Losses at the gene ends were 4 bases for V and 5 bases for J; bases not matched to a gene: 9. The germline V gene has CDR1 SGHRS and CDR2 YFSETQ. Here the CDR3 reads CASSDGLAGGGPETQYF. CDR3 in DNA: TGCGCCAGCAGCGACGGACTAGCGGGAGGGGGGCCGGAGACCCAGTACTTC.

CDR3 protein: CASSLRLAGANEQYF. The CDR3 DNA is TGTGCCAGCAGTCTCCGACTAGCGGGGGCTAACGAGCAGTACTTC. The V call is TRBV27, the J call TRBJ2-7; 12 nucleotides match TRBD2. Germline assignment: CDR1 MNHEY and CDR2 SMNVEV (reference sequence). Trimming took 5 bases from V and 5 from J; bases not matched to a gene: 7. This CDR3 spans 15 amino acids.

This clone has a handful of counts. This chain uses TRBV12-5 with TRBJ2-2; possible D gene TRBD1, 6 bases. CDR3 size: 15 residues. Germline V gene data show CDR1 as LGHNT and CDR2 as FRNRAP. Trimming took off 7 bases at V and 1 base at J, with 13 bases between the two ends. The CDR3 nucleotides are TGTGCTAGTGCCACCGGACAGATGAACACCGGGGAGCTGTTTTTT. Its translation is CASATGQMNTGELFF.

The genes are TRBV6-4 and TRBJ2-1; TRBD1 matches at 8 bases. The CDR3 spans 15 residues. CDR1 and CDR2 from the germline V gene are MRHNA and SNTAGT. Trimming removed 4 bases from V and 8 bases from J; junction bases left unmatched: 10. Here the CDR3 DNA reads TGTGCCAGCAGTGTACAGCCAGGGGGCAGGTATGAGCAGTTCTTC. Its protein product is CASSVQPGGRYEQFF.

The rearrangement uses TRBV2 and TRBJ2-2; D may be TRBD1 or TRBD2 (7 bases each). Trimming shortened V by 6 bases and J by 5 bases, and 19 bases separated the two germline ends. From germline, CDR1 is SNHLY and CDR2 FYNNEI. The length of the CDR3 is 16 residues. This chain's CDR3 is CASSAGVAGGTGELFF. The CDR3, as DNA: TGTGCCAGCAGCGCGGGGGTCGCAGGGGGAACCGGGGAGCTGTTTTTT.

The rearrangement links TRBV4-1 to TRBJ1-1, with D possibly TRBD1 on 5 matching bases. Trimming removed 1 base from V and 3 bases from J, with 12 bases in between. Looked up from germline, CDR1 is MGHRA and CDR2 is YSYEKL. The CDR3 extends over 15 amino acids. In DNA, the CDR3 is TGCGCCAGCAGCCAAGTAGGGGCGCAGGACACTGAAGCTTTCTTT. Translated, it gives CASSQVGAQDTEAFF.

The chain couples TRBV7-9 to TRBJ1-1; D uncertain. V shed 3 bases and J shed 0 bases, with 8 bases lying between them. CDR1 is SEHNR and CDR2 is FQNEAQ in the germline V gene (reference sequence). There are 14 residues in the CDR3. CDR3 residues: CASSFGDLNTEAFF. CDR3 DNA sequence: TGTGCCAGCAGCTTCGGGGATTTGAACACTGAAGCTTTCTTT.

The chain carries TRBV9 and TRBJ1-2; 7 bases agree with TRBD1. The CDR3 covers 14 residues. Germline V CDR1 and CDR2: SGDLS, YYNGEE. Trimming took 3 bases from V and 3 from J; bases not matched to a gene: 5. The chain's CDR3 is CASSAGDSHYGYTF. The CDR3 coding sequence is TGTGCCAGCAGCGCGGGGGACAGCCACTATGGCTACACCTTC.

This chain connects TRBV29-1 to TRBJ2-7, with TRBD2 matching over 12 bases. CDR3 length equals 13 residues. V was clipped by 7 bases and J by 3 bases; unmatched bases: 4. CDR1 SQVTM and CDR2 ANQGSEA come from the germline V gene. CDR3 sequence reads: CSARLAGDYEQYF. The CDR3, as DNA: TGCAGCGCGAGACTAGCGGGGGACTACGAGCAGTACTTC.

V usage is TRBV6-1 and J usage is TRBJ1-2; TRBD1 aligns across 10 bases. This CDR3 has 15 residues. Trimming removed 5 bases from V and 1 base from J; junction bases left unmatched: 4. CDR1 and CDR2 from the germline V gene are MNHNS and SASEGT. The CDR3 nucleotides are TGTGCCAGCAGTCCCCGGACAGGGGGTAACTATGGCTACACCTTC. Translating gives CASSPRTGGNYGYTF.

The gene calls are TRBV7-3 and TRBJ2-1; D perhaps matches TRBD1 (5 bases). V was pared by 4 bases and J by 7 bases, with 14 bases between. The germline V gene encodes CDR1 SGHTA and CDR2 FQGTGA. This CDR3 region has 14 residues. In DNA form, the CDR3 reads TGTGCCAGCAGCTCGCTTCAGGGAATAAATGAGCAGTTCTTC. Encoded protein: CASSSLQGINEQFF.

CDR3 amino acids: CASTRGDTEAFF. The CDR3 DNA is TGTGCCAGCACCCGGGGGGACACTGAAGCTTTCTTT. The chain carries TRBV19 and TRBJ1-1; D is perhaps TRBD1 (5 bases). Germline values: CDR1 LNHDA, CDR2 SQIVND (reference sequence). There are 12 residues in the CDR3. V was clipped by 9 bases and J by 3 bases, with 11 bases between them.

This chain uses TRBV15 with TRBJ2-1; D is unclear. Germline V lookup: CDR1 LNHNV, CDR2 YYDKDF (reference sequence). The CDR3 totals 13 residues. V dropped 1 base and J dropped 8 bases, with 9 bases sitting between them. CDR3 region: CATSRVIGYEQFF. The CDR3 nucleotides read TGTGCCACCAGCAGAGTTATAGGTTATGAGCAGTTCTTC. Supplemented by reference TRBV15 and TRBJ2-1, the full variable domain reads DAMVIQNPRYQVTQFGKPVTLSCSQTLNHNVMYWYQQKSSQAPKLLFHYYDKDFNNEADTPDNFQSRRPNTSFCFLDIRSPGLGDTAMYLCATSRVIGYEQFFGPGTRLTVL.

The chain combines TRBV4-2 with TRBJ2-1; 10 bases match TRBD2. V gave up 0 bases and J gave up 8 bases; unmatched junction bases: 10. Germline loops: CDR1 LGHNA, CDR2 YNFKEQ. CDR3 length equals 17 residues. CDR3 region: CASSQDAASGSRYEQFF. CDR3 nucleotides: TGTGCCAGCAGCCAAGATGCGGCTAGCGGGAGTCGCTATGAGCAGTTCTTC.

CDR3 coding DNA: TGTGCCAGCAGCTTAGCAAGCGGAACCCTCCCCTACGAGCAGTACTTC. Its translation is CASSLASGTLPYEQYF. This chain joins TRBV7-8 and TRBJ2-7, with a tentative D call TRBD2 (5 bases). Trimming pared 0 bases from V and 2 bases from J, leaving 14 bases between. Germline lookup yields CDR1 SGHVS and CDR2 FQNEAQ. The CDR3 runs to 16 residues.

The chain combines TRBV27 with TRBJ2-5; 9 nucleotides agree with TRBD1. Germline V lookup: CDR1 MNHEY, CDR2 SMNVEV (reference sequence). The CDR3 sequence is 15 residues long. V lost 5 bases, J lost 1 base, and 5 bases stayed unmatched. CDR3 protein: CASSLGQGIQETQYF. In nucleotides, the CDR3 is TGTGCCAGCAGTCTCGGACAGGGGATCCAAGAGACCCAGTACTTC.

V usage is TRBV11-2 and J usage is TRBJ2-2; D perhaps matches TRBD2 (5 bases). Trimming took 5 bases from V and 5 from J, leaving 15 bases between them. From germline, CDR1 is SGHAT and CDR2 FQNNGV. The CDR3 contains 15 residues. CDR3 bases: TGTGCCAGCAGCATGGAGGCCGGGTGGACCGGGGAGCTGTTTTTT. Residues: CASSMEAGWTGELFF.

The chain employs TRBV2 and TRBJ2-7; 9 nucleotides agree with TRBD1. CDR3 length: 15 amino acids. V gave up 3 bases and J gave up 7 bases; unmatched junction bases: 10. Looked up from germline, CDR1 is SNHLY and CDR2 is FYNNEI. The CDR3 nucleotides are TGTGCCAGCAGTGACTCGGGACAGGGCACTTGGGAGCAGTACTTC. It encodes CASSDSGQGTWEQYF.

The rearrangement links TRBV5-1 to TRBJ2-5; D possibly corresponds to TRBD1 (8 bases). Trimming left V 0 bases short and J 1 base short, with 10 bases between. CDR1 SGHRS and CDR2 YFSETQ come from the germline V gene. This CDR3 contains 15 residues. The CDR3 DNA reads TGCGCCAGCAGCTTGGACAGGGGGGGCCAAGAGACCCAGTACTTC. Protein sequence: CASSLDRGGQETQYF.

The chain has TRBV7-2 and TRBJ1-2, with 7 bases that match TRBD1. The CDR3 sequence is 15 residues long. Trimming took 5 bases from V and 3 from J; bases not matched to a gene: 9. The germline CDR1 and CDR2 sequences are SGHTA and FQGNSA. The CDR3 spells CASSPSTGVDYGYTF. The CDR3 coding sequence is TGTGCCAGCAGCCCTAGCACAGGGGTTGACTATGGCTACACCTTC. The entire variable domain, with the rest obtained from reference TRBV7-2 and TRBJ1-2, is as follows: GAGVSQSPSNKVTEKGKDVELRCDPISGHTALYWYRQSLGQGLEFLIYFQGNSAPDKSGLPSDRFSAERTGGSVSTLTIQRTQQEDSAVYLCASSPSTGVDYGYTFGSGTRLTVV.